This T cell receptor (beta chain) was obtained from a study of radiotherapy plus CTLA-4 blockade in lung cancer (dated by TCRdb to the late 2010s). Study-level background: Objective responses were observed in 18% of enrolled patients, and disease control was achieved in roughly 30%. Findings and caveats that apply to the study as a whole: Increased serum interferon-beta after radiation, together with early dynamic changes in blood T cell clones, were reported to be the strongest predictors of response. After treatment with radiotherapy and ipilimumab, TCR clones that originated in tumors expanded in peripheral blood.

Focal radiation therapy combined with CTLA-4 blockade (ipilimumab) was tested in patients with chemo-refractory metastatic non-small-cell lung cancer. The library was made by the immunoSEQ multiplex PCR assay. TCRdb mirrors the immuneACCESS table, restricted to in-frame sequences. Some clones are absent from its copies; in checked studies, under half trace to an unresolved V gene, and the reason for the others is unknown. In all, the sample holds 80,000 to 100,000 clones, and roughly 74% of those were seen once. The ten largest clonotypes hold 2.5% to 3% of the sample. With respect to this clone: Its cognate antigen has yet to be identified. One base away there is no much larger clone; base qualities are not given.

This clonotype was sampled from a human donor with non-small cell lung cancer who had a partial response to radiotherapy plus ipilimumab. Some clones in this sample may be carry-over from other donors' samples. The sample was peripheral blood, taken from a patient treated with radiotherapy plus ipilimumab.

Here the CDR3 is given as CASSLGWSSYEQYF. The DNA sequence is given as TGTGCCAGCAGCTTAGGCTGGAGCTCCTACGAGCAGTACTTC. The V and J segments used are TRBV7-9 and TRBJ2-7, with no D gene named confidently. The junction carries 7 bases between V and J, which are trimmed by 1 base and 0 bases respectively. CDR1 is given as SEHNR and CDR2 as FQNEAQ, both from the germline V gene (reference sequence). The CDR3 has 14 amino acids, counting the end cysteine and phenylalanine. The only DNA kept is the CDR3, 42 bases in frame from the first base.